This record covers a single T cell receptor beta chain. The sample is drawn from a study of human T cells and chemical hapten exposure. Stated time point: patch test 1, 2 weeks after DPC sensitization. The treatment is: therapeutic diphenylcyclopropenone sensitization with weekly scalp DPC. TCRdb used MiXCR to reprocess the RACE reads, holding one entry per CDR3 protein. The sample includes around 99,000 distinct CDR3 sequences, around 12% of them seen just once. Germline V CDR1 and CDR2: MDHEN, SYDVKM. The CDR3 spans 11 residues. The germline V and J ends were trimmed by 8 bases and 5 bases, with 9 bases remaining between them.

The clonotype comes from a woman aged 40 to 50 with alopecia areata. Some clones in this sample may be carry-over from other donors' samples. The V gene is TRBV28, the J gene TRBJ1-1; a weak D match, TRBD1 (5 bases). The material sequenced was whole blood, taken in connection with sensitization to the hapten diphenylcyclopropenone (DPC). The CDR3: CASPKGTEAFF. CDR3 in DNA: TGTGCCAGCCCTAAGGGGACTGAAGCTTTCTTT.